The rows below give T cell receptor beta chains drawn from one sample of a study of beta chain features in type 1 diabetes. The protocol was immunoSEQ multiplex PCR, while the TCRdb copy is restricted to in-frame clones and leaves out a portion. The sample carries some 500,000 clones, approximately 10% recorded once. Sequencing was carried out using naive CD4+ T cells from blood. These receptors were collected from a woman younger than 35 in good health. Each CDR3 is given without its conserved first and last residue.

j_call v_call cdr3_length cdr3_aa
TRBJ2-5 TRBV14 8 ASSQKEPY
TRBJ2-1 TRBV9 13 ASSVVSPRRNEQF
TRBJ2-3 TRBV7-2 12 ASSLGAGADTQY
TRBJ1-3 TRBV7-6 13 ASSLEVSSGYTIY
TRBJ1-5 TRBV29-1 11 SVGSTANQPQH
TRBJ2-2 TRBV7-2 15 ASSLFATGVVAGELF
TRBJ2-7 TRBV6-6 10 ASSYSTGEQY
TRBJ2-5 TRBV5-1 9 ASSNDRGEY
TRBJ1-2 TRBV14 10 ASSQVSYGYT
TRBJ1-1 TRBV29-1 11 SARGGRETEAF
TRBJ2-1 TRBV7-3 13 ASSLRKIKHNEQF
TRBJ2-1 TRBV19 13 ASSNPSGNANEQF
TRBJ2-1 TRBV30 12 AWSDRGGYNEQF
TRBJ2-1 TRBV6-1 13 ASSPSGSSYNEQF
TRBJ2-6 TRBV14 14 ASRSTLGAGANVLT
TRBJ2-7 TRBV19 12 AGGGQGEPYEQY
TRBJ2-5 TRBV14 11 ASSQLVLQTQY
TRBJ1-2 TRBV12-5 13 ASANTGGSAYGYT
TRBJ1-2 TRBV20-1 8 SASSVLSA
TRBJ2-7 TRBV6-6 13 ASRTLSTGAYEQY
TRBJ1-4 TRBV30 10 AWQRGGEKLF
TRBJ2-1 TRBV9 14 ASSVGSSGLHNEQF
TRBJ1-5 TRBV29-1 14 SVVDRGAYSNQPQH
TRBJ2-1 TRBV7-9 13 ASRSPEALLNEQF
TRBJ2-5 TRBV29-1 10 SVDGRVETQY
TRBJ2-6 TRBV14 16 ASSRRRDGLSGANVLT
TRBJ2-7 TRBV4-3 14 ASSQSGTSGSYEQY
TRBJ2-5 TRBV5-1 12 ASSFGTGQETQY
TRBJ2-1 TRBV4-3 19 ASSHPTPGLAATSSYNEQF
TRBJ1-1 TRBV23-1 13 ASSQSPRQGPEAF
TRBJ2-5 TRBV10-2 13 ASSEPSRGKETQY
TRBJ1-2 TRBV5-4 12 ASSLSAGNYGYT
TRBJ2-1 TRBV9 14 ASSVGFGDSYNEQF
TRBJ1-2 TRBV14 14 ASSQDLGQGPYGYT
TRBJ2-1 TRBV10-3 11 AITPRDDNEQF
TRBJ1-1 TRBV7-2 11 ASSLQGSAEAF
TRBJ1-1 TRBV29-1 14 SVGGGRGQTSTEAF
TRBJ2-2 TRBV25-1 12 ASSDFESAGELF
TRBJ1-1 TRBV18 12 ASSPTGARTEAF
TRBJ2-6 TRBV4-2 14 ASSQDGSLGANVLT
TRBJ2-5 TRBV11-2 12 ASSRLRREETQY
TRBJ2-4 TRBV4-1 13 ASSQGGAGRNIQY
TRBJ2-1 TRBV2 12 ASRGTSGNGEQF
TRBJ2-7 TRBV9 11 ASSVEVGGEQY
TRBJ2-5 TRBV7-2 12 ASSLANPEGTQY
TRBJ2-3 TRBV28 8 ARSTDTQY